This TCR beta chain was sequenced in a study of response to subunit inactivated influenza vaccine. After removal of 5 bases from V and 10 bases from J, the junction contained 8 bases not matched to a gene. Germline V lookup: CDR1 LNHNV, CDR2 YYDKDF (reference sequence). The CDR3 consists of 12 residues. With respect to this clonotype: What it binds is not known.

TCRdb itself ran the RT-PCR reads through MiXCR, one entry per CDR3 protein. The repertoire consists of more than 700,000 distinct CDR3 sequences, with 21% occurring once and the leading ten covering roughly a tenth. Study findings and constraints: It was suggested by the authors that few new T cells are recruited by each seasonal influenza vaccination.

The clonotype was recovered from a man aged 45-65 years who received an inactivated influenza vaccine. The sample consisted of PBMCs from blood, taken more than 4 days after vaccination. This chain links TRBV15 with TRBJ2-7; TRBD2 aligns across 7 bases. The CDR3 protein is CATSAGGKQQYF. The CDR3 region has the DNA TGTGCCACCAGCGCCGGGGGGAAGCAACAGTACTTC.